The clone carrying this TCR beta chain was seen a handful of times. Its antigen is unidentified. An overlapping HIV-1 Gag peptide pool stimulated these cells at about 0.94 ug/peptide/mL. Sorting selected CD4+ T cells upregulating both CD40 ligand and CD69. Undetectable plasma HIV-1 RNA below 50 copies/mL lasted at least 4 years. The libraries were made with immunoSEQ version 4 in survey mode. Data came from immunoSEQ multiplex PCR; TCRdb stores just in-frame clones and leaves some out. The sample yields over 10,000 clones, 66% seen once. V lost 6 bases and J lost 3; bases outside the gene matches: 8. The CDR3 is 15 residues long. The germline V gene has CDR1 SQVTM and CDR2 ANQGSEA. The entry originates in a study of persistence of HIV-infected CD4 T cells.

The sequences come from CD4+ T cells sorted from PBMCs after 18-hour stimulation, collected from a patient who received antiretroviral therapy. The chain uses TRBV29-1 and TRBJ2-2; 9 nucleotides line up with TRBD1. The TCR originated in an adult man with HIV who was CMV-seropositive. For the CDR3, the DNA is TGCAGCGTCCTGGGGGACAGGGTTGACACCGGGGAGCTGTTTTTT. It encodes CSVLGDRVDTGELFF.